Listed below are T cell receptor beta chains from one sample, sequenced in a study of T-cell reconstitution after alpha-beta-depleted transplantation in children. MiXCR was run by TCRdb on the PCR reads, yielding one entry per CDR3 protein. The sample holds about 200,000 distinct CDR3 sequences, 5.5% to 7% seen once. Here the sequenced sample was PBMCs, taken before TCRalphabeta/CD19-depleted stem cell transplant. Source of these receptors: a boy between 2 and 10 years old with acute lymphoblastic leukemia, due to receive a stem cell transplant. The CDR3 runs from the conserved cysteine through the conserved F or W. Each record gives: J gene, clone size, D gene, V gene, CDR3 DNA, CDR3 protein. D genes are given only for firm matches. Expanded clones are given a class, and other clones once, few, many or no size at all.

TRBJ2-2 many . TRBV28 TGTGCCAGCAGTTCATGGACGGTGAACACCGGGGAGCTGTTTTTT CASSSWTVNTGELFF
TRBJ2-2 many TRBD1 TRBV7-2 TGTGCCAGCAGCCCAAGGGACAGGGGATCTTTAACCGGGGAGCTGTTTTTT CASSPRDRGSLTGELFF
TRBJ2-5 many TRBD2 TRBV12-3/TRBV12-4 TGTGCCAGCAGCTTACTAGAGACTAGCGGGAGATGGGAGACCCAGTACTTC CASSLLETSGRWETQYF
TRBJ1-3 few . TRBV15 TGTGCCACCAGCAGAGATCCGGGGCTAGATGGAAACACCATATATTTT CATSRDPGLDGNTIYF
TRBJ2-2 many . TRBV2 TGTGCCAGCACCGGGCTTAGCGCGAACACCGGGGAGCTGTTTTTT CASTGLSANTGELFF
TRBJ2-5 many . TRBV2 TGTGCCAGCAGATCCAGGGGAGAGACCCAGTACTTC CASRSRGETQYF
TRBJ2-5 many . TRBV5-1 TGCGCCAGCAATCTGGAATCGTCGGGTCGGCAGACCCAGTACTTC CASNLESSGRQTQYF
TRBJ2-3 few TRBD2 TRBV7-2 TGTGCCAGCAGCTCGACTAGCGGGAGACCAGATACGCAGTATTTT CASSSTSGRPDTQYF
TRBJ1-1 . . TRBV29-1 TGCAGCGTCCTTCGGGCGAACACTGAAGCTTTCTTT CSVLRANTEAFF
TRBJ2-3 many TRBD2 TRBV28 TGTGCCAGCAGCTTTGGTCCCGCGGCTAGCGGGACACTCGGTACGCAGTATTTT CASSFGPAASGTLGTQYF
TRBJ2-1 many TRBD2 TRBV20-1 TGCAGTGCTCAGCTTCTATCCGGGACTAGCACCAATGAGCAGTTCTTC CSAQLLSGTSTNEQFF
TRBJ1-5 . . TRBV28 TGTGCCAGCAGTTTATGGGCGGTGGGGGGCAATCAGCCCCAGCATTTT CASSLWAVGGNQPQHF
TRBJ1-1 many . TRBV5-1 TGCGCCAGCAGCTTGTCACCACAGGGCTTTAACACTGAAGCTTTCTTT CASSLSPQGFNTEAFF
TRBJ2-5 many . TRBV28 TGTGCCAGCAGTTTGGTCCTCAGAGAGACCCAGTACTTC CASSLVLRETQYF
TRBJ1-1 many . TRBV21-1 TGTGCCAGCAGCAAAGGGGGACGGCCGAACACTGAAGCTTTCTTT CASSKGGRPNTEAFF